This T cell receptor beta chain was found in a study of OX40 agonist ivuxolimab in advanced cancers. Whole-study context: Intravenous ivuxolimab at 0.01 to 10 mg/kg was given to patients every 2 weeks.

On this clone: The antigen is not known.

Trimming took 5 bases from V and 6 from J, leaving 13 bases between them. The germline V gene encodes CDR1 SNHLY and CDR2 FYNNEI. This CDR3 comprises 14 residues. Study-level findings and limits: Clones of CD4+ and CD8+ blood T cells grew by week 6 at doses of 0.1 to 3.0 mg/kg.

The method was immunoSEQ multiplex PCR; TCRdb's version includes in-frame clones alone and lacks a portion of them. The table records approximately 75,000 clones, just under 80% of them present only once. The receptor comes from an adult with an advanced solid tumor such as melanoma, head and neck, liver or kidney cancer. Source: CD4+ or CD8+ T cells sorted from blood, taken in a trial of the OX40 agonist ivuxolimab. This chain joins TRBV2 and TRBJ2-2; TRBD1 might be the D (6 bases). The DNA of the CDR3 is TGTGCCAGCAGTTTCAACAGGGTGCCCGGGGAGCTGTTTTTT. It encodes CASSFNRVPGELFF.